This T cell receptor (beta chain) was captured in a study of blood T cells in healthy people across ages (dated by TCRdb to about 2015). Looking at the study overall: Template switching captured roughly one uniquely barcoded TCR beta cDNA molecule per two T cells in model experiments. Age-related changes in TCR beta repertoire diversity were measured in the study by deep sequencing normalized with unique cDNA molecular identifiers. The donors were split into four age groups: young (average approximately 16 years), middle-aged (39), aged (roughly 60) and long-lived (under 90). To avoid experimental bias, donors of different ages were distributed randomly across sequencing lanes. For two donors (one aged 18 to 29 and one aged 80 or older), the study analyzed two additional independent replicas of 1 million unique cDNA reads from the same blood draw.

This clonotype was recorded a few times. Its antigen specificity is not known. No much larger clonotype is one base removed from it; base qualities were not supplied. Results the study describes overall, beyond this receptor: Bulk unsorted PBMC profiling prevented conclusive comparison of naive and antigen-experienced compartments. Donor CMV infection status was unknown, potentially confounding age-related changes in expanded clonotypes. The long-lived group showed more naive CD4+ T cells, fewer expanded clones and increased TCR diversity than the aged group, suggesting age selection. Estimates of total diversity from one million sequenced T cells were regarded as lower bounds and underestimates. As age increased, observed TCR beta diversity per million T cells dropped in a roughly linear way, and a significant reduction was already evident by age 40. A strong correlation was found between observed TCR beta diversity and the percentage of naive T cells measured by flow cytometry.

Receptor libraries were prepared by 5' RACE. The instrument given in TCRdb is Illumina HiSeq 2500. A second about 7 to 12 cycle PCR used a sample-barcoded 5' primer and a J-beta primer mix. Each TCR beta cDNA molecule received a unique molecular identifier from a template-switch 5' adaptor carrying 12 random nucleotides. At least 2.5 million CDR3-containing paired-end reads were obtained from each sample. The Mint cDNA synthesis kit, primed by a TRBC-specific oligonucleotide, was used to synthesize first-strand cDNA from all RNA. Following uracil-DNA glycosylase treatment, a first 18-cycle PCR with universal primers M1SS and BC2_uni_R was performed on all cDNA. Per the authors' processing: For normalization, 1 million high-quality reads, each with a distinct molecular identifier, were randomly selected from each sample. Instead of being binned into consensus sequences, reads with shared molecular identifiers were discarded. CDR3 identification, clonotype clustering and error correction used MiTCR with a Q25 quality threshold and the strictest error-elimination algorithm. A nonparametric unseen species model using Euler transformation provided a lower-bound estimate of total TCR beta diversity. The raw public reads went through TCRdb reprocessing: fastp at Q25, MiXCR clone calling, in-frame beta chains kept. CDR3 protein sequences are deduplicated, and each keeps its most common genes and DNA. TCRdb, not the authors, supplied the V and J calls. The sample records hundreds of thousands of distinct CDR3 sequences, roughly 50% of which are singletons. The top ten hold 10% to 15% of the sample.

From the germline V gene, CDR1 is SNHLY and CDR2 is FYNNEI. Relative to germline, V is missing 5 bases and J is missing 6 bases, with 13 bases of the junction outside any gene match. Measured from the cysteine to the phenylalanine, the CDR3 is 16 residues long. Kept here is only the CDR3 DNA, which spans 48 bases and is read in frame from base 1. Donors were under 40 systemically healthy Caucasian individuals from Russia aged roughly 6 to 100 years. Ten milliliters of peripheral blood were drawn from each donor into EDTA-treated Vacutainer tubes. Ficoll-Paque density-gradient centrifugation was used to isolate PBMCs, with at least 6.5 million per sample. Trizol reagent was used to extract total RNA from PBMCs, with at least 5.5 micrograms per sample. Naive CD45RAhigh/CD27high T cell percentages were measured by flow cytometry on a PBMC aliquot from every donor.

The chain employs TRBV2 and TRBJ1-1; 9 bases in the middle match TRBD1. This TCR derives from a man younger than 40 in good health. Sequenced material: blood. The nucleotide sequence is given as TGTGCCAGCAGTTTCCGATCGGGACAGGGTCGTCCTGAAGCTTTCTTT. This is translated as CASSFRSGQGRPEAFF.